The clone carrying this T cell receptor beta chain was counted many times. The antigen is undetermined. These data are taken from a study of spatial heterogeneity in lung cancer. About the research overall: 72 TRACERx patients with early, untreated non-small cell lung cancer donated samples. Study observations and caveats: Ubiquitous expanded tumor TCRs showed up in blood more at resection than follow-up.

A distinct unique molecular identifier was carried by each TCR cDNA molecule. TCRdb called the 5' RACE reads again in MiXCR, with one record for every CDR3 protein. The top ten clones hold over 25% of a sample with around 32,000 distinct CDR3 sequences, 8% to 13% of them seen once. The time point: blood at routine non-recurrence follow-up after resection. Whole RNA, isolated from tumor, nontumor lung or frozen PBMC, was sequenced without prior sorting. Per germline, CDR1 MDHEN and CDR2 SYDVKM. The CDR3 runs to 11 residues. Trimming stripped 6 bases from V and 6 bases from J, with 7 bases between. The sequence was obtained from a female donor with early-stage non-small cell lung cancer. The input for sequencing was PBMCs, taken at follow-up. This rearrangement joins TRBV28 to TRBJ2-3; no clear D. CDR3 in amino acids: CASSTLDTQYF. The CDR3 coding sequence is TGTGCCAGCAGCACTCTCGATACGCAGTATTTT.